The 26 T cell receptor beta chains given below trace back to one sample, sequenced in a study of T cells in women clearing cervical HPV infection. This table comes from immunoSEQ multiplex PCR, and its TCRdb copy is limited to in-frame clones, with some not included. This sample's clone table lists about 26,000 clones. The specimen sequenced was blood buffy coat. Every receptor here comes from a woman between 18 and 69 years old with a cervical HPV16 infection that either progressed to CIN3+ or cleared (not recorded which).

In regard to this clone: The DNA ends 3 residues before the CDR3 does, and the rest of the CDR3 is filled in from the germline J gene. V gene TRBV29-1 combines with J gene TRBJ2-7, with 7 bases identical to TRBD1. J was trimmed by 2 bases and V by 5 bases; bases with no gene match: 3. Germline V CDR1 and CDR2: SQVTM, ANQGSEA. The CDR3 runs to 12 residues. The CDR3 protein is CSVRDSPYEQYF. The covered CDR3 bases are TGCAGCGTTCGGGACAGTCCCTACGAG.

Concerning this clone: The read terminates 3 residues before the CDR3 end, so the remaining end is supplied by the germline J gene. V and J are TRBV5-1 and TRBJ2-3, with D unclear. The CDR3 extends over 13 amino acids. Germline-derived CDR1 and CDR2 are SGHRS and YFSETQ. The V gene lost 3 bases and the J gene lost 0 bases, with 5 bases spanning the gap. The part of the CDR3 DNA that was read is TGCGCCAGCAGCTCAACTAGCACAGATACG. This encodes CASSSTSTDT. From start to end, the CDR3 is CASSSTSTDTQYF.

On this clone: Sequencing ends 3 residues short of the CDR3 end; the germline J gene provides the rest. The gene calls are TRBV20-1 and TRBJ2-2; a weak D match, TRBD2 (6 bases). CDR1 and CDR2 (germline): DFQATT, SNEGSKA (reference sequence). The CDR3 has 14 amino acids. Trimming cost V 1 base and J 5 bases, with 11 bases left between them. The CDR3: CSARVRGWTGELFF. Incomplete CDR3 DNA: TGCAGTGCTAGAGTCCGGGGGTGGACCGGGGAG.

Points on this clone: The read comes to an end 3 residues before the CDR3 does, leaving the germline J gene to fill in the end. The gene calls are TRBV7-9 and TRBJ2-2; D uncertain. The CDR3 spans 12 residues. Germline V gene lookup returns CDR1 SEHNR and CDR2 FQNEAQ (reference sequence). The CDR3 sequence is CASSAGSEKLFF. The DNA read from the CDR3 is TGTGCCAGCAGCGCCGGGTCGGAAAAG.

Notes on this clone: The DNA ends 3 residues before the CDR3 does, and the rest of the CDR3 is filled in from the germline J gene. The rearrangement uses TRBV20-1 and TRBJ2-2; no clear D. The germline CDR1 and CDR2 sequences are DFQATT and SNEGSKA (reference sequence). This CDR3 is built from 13 residues. Between the trimmed V and J ends, which lost 5 bases and 4 bases, there was a span of 11 bases. CDR3: CSAFRVITGELFF. Incomplete CDR3 DNA: TGCAGTGCTTTCCGGGTTATCACCGGGGAG.

Concerning this clone: The read terminates 3 residues before the CDR3 end, so the remaining end is supplied by the germline J gene. The V call is TRBV7-6, the J call TRBJ2-3; 7 bases align to TRBD2. This CDR3 comprises 14 residues. The junction had 5 bases not matched to a gene; V was cut back by 4 bases and J by 4 bases. CDR1 is SGHVS, CDR2 FNYEAQ, per germline. The part of the CDR3 DNA that was read is TGTGCCAGCAGCTCGCTAGCGGCGGCAGATACG. It encodes CASSSLAAADT. Given in full, the CDR3 is CASSSLAAADTQYF.

Remarks on this clone: The read comes to an end 3 residues before the CDR3 does, leaving the germline J gene to fill in the end. The chain joins TRBV10-3 to TRBJ2-1; 7 bases match TRBD2. CDR1 and CDR2 (germline): ENHRY, SYGVKD. The CDR3 is 16 amino acids. After removal of 0 bases from V and 6 bases from J, the junction contained 8 bases not matched to a gene. Partial CDR3 DNA: TGTGCCATCAGTGAGTCGACGGGGGGTCTCTCCAATGAG. Its translation: CAISESTGGLSNE. The whole CDR3 reads CAISESTGGLSNEQFF.

About this clone itself: Coverage ceases 3 residues before the CDR3 finishes, and the germline J gene fills in the end. The rearrangement links TRBV5-1 to TRBJ2-3, with D unclear. The CDR3 extends over 13 amino acids. CDR1 and CDR2 (germline): SGHRS, YFSETQ. V lost 4 bases and J lost 4, with 10 bases in between. The part of the CDR3 DNA that was read is TGCGCCAGCAGCCAACAAAGCGCAGATACG. Amino acids: CASSQQSADT. The CDR3 reads in full as CASSQQSADTQYF.

About this clone itself: The CDR3 end is not reached by the read, which stops 3 residues before it; the germline J gene fills it in. The chain recombines TRBV30 with TRBJ1-2; D is perhaps TRBD1 (5 bases). CDR1 and CDR2 (germline): GTSNPN, SVGIG (reference sequence). The CDR3 has 16 amino acids. Trimming removed 0 bases from V and 4 bases from J, with 18 bases in between. The sequenced part of the CDR3 DNA is TGTGCCTGGAGTGTTTGGCGGGGGGAAGATACCTATGGC. Amino acids: CAWSVWRGEDTYG. The complete CDR3 sequence is CAWSVWRGEDTYGYTF.

Regarding this clone: Coverage ceases 3 residues before the CDR3 finishes, and the germline J gene fills in the end. The chain uses TRBV20-1 and TRBJ2-7; 8 nucleotides line up with TRBD1. CDR1 and CDR2 (germline): DFQATT, SNEGSKA (reference sequence). The junction had 4 bases not matched to a gene; V was cut back by 3 bases and J by 3 bases. The CDR3 contains 13 residues. CDR3 loop: CSASETGDYEQYF. Incomplete CDR3 DNA: TGCAGTGCTAGCGAGACAGGGGACTACGAG.

Points on this clone: From the germline J gene comes the end of the CDR3, since the read stops 3 residues before it. The V and J genes are TRBV20-1 and TRBJ2-5, with 8 bases that match TRBD1. This CDR3 has 12 amino acids. V was pared by 6 bases and J by 3 bases, with 3 bases of the junction left unmatched. Germline V CDR1 and CDR2: DFQATT, SNEGSKA (reference sequence). CDR3 DNA (partial): TGCAGTGCCGGACAGGGTAAAGAGACC. As protein: CSAGQGKET. The full CDR3 is CSAGQGKETQYF.

On this clone: The missing CDR3 end, 3 residues past where the read stops, is filled in from the germline J gene. V is TRBV2 and J is TRBJ2-7, with D perhaps matching TRBD2 (5 bases). The V gene lost 3 bases and the J gene lost 6 bases, with 15 bases spanning the gap. Germline V CDR1 and CDR2: SNHLY, FYNNEI. This CDR3 contains 14 residues. The CDR3 bases that were read are TGTGCCAGCAGTGACTTATTCTCCGCGGGCGAG. The encoded protein is CASSDLFSAGE. In full, the CDR3 reads CASSDLFSAGEQYF.

As concerns this clone: The read stops 3 residues short of the end of the CDR3; the missing end is completed from the germline J gene. The chain uses TRBV5-1 and TRBJ2-7; 14 bases map to TRBD2. The length of the CDR3 is 15 residues. V lost 4 bases and J lost 4; bases outside the gene matches: 4. From germline, CDR1 is SGHRS and CDR2 YFSETQ. The CDR3 DNA, read in part, is TGCGCCAGCAGCGGGGGACTAGCGGGGGTGTACGAG. Translated, it gives CASSGGLAGVYE. The full CDR3 sequence reads CASSGGLAGVYEQYF. Drawing the rest from reference TRBV5-1 and TRBJ2-7, the complete variable domain is KAGVTQTPRYLIKTRGQQVTLSCSPISGHRSVSWYQQTPGQGLQFLFEYFSETQRNKGNFPGRFSGRQFSNSRSEMNVSTLELGDSALYLCASSGGLAGVYEQYFGPGTRLTVT.

With respect to this clone: The sequenced fragment ends 3 residues before the CDR3 boundary, so the rest is inferred from the germline J gene. The rearrangement uses TRBV5-1 and TRBJ1-1; D is ambiguous. V was shortened by 3 bases and J by 0 bases, with 15 bases between the two germline ends. The CDR3 contains 16 residues. Germline CDR1 SGHRS, CDR2 YFSETQ. This CDR3 is CASSSPTHTLNTEAFF. The CDR3 bases that were read are TGCGCCAGCAGCTCCCCGACACATACCTTGAACACTGAA.

As to this clone: Read coverage stops 3 residues before the CDR3 terminus; the germline J gene supplies the remainder. The rearrangement joins TRBV20-1 to TRBJ2-5, with D unresolved. Trimming took off 2 bases at V and 2 bases at J, with 9 bases between the two ends. Per the germline V gene, CDR1 is DFQATT and CDR2 is SNEGSKA (reference sequence). The CDR3 contains 13 residues. The CDR3 bases that were read are TGCAGTGCTAGACTTAACAGACAAGAGACC. It codes for CSARLNRQET. The full CDR3 reads CSARLNRQETQYF.

About this clone: Read data end 3 residues before the CDR3 end; the end is taken from the germline J gene. V usage is TRBV20-1 and J usage is TRBJ1-5; D gene uncertain. Germline CDR1 DFQATT, CDR2 SNEGSKA (reference sequence). The CDR3 runs to 13 residues. Trimming stripped 5 bases from V and 6 bases from J, with 14 bases between. The sequenced part of the CDR3 DNA is TGCAGTGCTCGGACGGCGGGCATTCAGCCC. Amino acid sequence: CSARTAGIQP. The entire CDR3 is CSARTAGIQPQHF.

A remark on this clone: The CDR3 goes on 3 residues after the read ends, and that part is filled in from the germline J gene. This rearrangement joins TRBV10-3 to TRBJ1-1, with D maybe TRBD1 (6 bases). CDR3 length equals 16 residues. Germline CDR1 is ENHRY and CDR2 is SYGVKD. The ends were cut back, 3 bases at V and 2 bases at J, with 16 bases in the middle. The CDR3 DNA, read in part, is TGTGCCATCAGTGAAAAGCTTGGGGGCACTAACACTGAA. Protein product: CAISEKLGGTNTE. The whole CDR3 sequence is CAISEKLGGTNTEAFF.

Worth noting for this clone: The germline gene is not matched at one end of the junction; a read error may be the cause. Read coverage stops 3 residues before the CDR3 terminus; the germline J gene supplies the remainder. This rearrangement joins TRBV4-2 to TRBJ1-1; D gene unclear. This CDR3 comprises 17 residues. Germline V CDR1 and CDR2: LGHNA, YNFKEQ. Incomplete CDR3 DNA: TGCGCCAGCAGCCAAGAGATCATCCCAACAGAGAACACTGAA. It specifies CASSQEIIPTENTE. Given in full, the CDR3 is CASSQEIIPTENTEAFF.

For this clone: The read falls 3 residues short of the CDR3 end, and the missing part is taken from the germline J gene. The sample holds other DNA sequences that translate to the same CDR3. The V and J genes are TRBV7-9 and TRBJ1-1; D possibly corresponds to TRBD1 (5 bases). CDR3 length: 14 residues. CDR1 and CDR2 (germline): SEHNR, FQNEAQ (reference sequence). The CDR3 DNA, read in part, is TGTGCCAGCAGCTTACACGGGGCGGGGGAGACA. Its protein is CASSLHGAGET. The full CDR3 reads CASSLHGAGETAFF.

Comments on this clone: The read gets to within 3 residues of the CDR3 end, and the germline J gene fills in the rest. The chain recombines TRBV2 with TRBJ2-7; D perhaps matches TRBD1 (5 bases). The CDR3 contains 16 residues. Germline CDR1 and CDR2: SNHLY and FYNNEI. Trimming removed 5 bases from V and 4 bases from J, with 21 bases in between. Here the CDR3 reads CASSTPRTKMGYEQYF. The sequenced part of the CDR3 DNA is TGTGCCAGCAGTACACCGCGGACAAAGATGGGATACGAG.

A remark on this clone: The CDR3 extends 3 residues past the end of the read, so its final part is completed from the germline J gene. The chain is built from TRBV5-4 and TRBJ1-4, with TRBD1 matching 8 bases. CDR1 is SGHNT and CDR2 is YYREEE in the germline V gene (reference sequence). The CDR3 extends over 15 amino acids. CDR3: CASSWTGLQGSPLFF. CDR3 DNA (partial): TGTGCCAGCAGCTGGACAGGGCTACAGGGTTCACCA. The variable domain in full, completed from reference TRBV5-4 and TRBJ1-4, reads ETGVTQSPTHLIKTRGQQVTLRCSSQSGHNTVSWYQQALGQGPQFIFQYYREEENGRGNFPPRFSGLQFPNYSSELNVNALELDDSALYLCASSWTGLQGSPLFFGSGTQLSVL.

A word on this clone: The read gets to within 3 residues of the CDR3 end, and the germline J gene fills in the rest. The genes are TRBV7-9 and TRBJ1-1; D uncertain. The CDR3 has 14 amino acids. The germline V gene has CDR1 SEHNR and CDR2 FQNEAQ (reference sequence). The CDR3 protein is CASSQVGGYSPAFF. The DNA read from the CDR3 is TGTGCCAGCAGTCAAGTAGGCGGGTATTCACCC.

With respect to this clone: The CDR3 end is not reached by the read, which stops 3 residues before it; the germline J gene fills it in. The chain is built from TRBV6-2 or TRBV6-3 and TRBJ2-2, with D possibly TRBD1 on 6 matching bases. The CDR3 spans 14 residues. V shed 7 bases and J shed 7 bases, with 16 bases lying between them. Germline values: CDR1 MNHEY, CDR2 SVGEGT. The CDR3 sequence: CASIQQVQGGELFF. The sequenced part of the CDR3 DNA is TGTGCCAGCATCCAACAAGTACAGGGCGGGGAG.

The sequenced part of the CDR3 DNA is TGTGCCAGCAGCTTAGGGGGGGGCGGCACTGAA. Its translation: CASSLGGGGTE. The entire CDR3 protein is CASSLGGGGTEAFF. The chain has TRBV7-2 and TRBJ1-1, with a possible D match to TRBD1 (6 bases). Read coverage stops 3 residues before the CDR3 terminus; the germline J gene supplies the remainder. Per the germline V gene, CDR1 is SGHTA and CDR2 is FQGNSA. This CDR3 comprises 14 residues. Trimming stripped 1 base from V and 4 bases from J, with 10 bases between.

As to this clone: The read terminates 3 residues ahead of where the CDR3 ends, so the germline J gene completes it. The chain is built from TRBV20-1 and TRBJ2-7, with TRBD1 identical over 9 bases. CDR1 DFQATT and CDR2 SNEGSKA come from the germline V gene (reference sequence). After removal of 0 bases from V and 5 bases from J, the junction contained 8 bases not matched to a gene. The CDR3 runs 15 residues. CDR3 sequence: CSARDLGQGNHEQYF. Incomplete CDR3 DNA: TGCAGTGCTAGAGATCTGGGACAGGGTAACCACGAG.

Comment on this clone: The CDR3 end falls 3 residues outside the read, so it is completed with the germline J gene. V usage is TRBV2 and J usage is TRBJ2-7, with D perhaps TRBD1 (5 bases). CDR3 length: 13 residues. V was cut by 8 bases and J by 2 bases, with 13 bases left in between. The germline V gene has CDR1 SNHLY and CDR2 FYNNEI. This CDR3 is CASEDKSAYEQYF. CDR3 DNA (partial): TGTGCCAGCGAGGACAAGAGTGCCTACGAG. Variable domain in full (rest from reference TRBV2 and TRBJ2-7): EPEVTQTPSHQVTQMGQEVILRCVPISNHLYFYWYRQILGQKVEFLVSFYNNEISEKSEIFDDQFSVERPDGSNFTLKIRSTKLEDSAMYFCASEDKSAYEQYFGPGTRLTVT.